These 14 T cell receptor beta chains were all obtained from the same sample, sequenced in a study of cytomegalovirus exposure and HLA in healthy donors. The PCR made use of 60 Vbeta and 13 Jbeta primers. TCRdb's copy holds only in-frame clones and misses some; the assay was immunoSEQ multiplex PCR. This table holds 54,000 or so clones, around three quarters found once. The sequenced sample consisted of PBMCs. The receptor set was obtained from an older woman in good health and CMV-seropositive.

The chain has TRBV29-1 and TRBJ2-1; 14 bases are shared with TRBD2. The CDR3 is 14 residues long. The V gene end was trimmed by 7 bases and the J gene end by 9 bases; junction bases not matched to a gene: 8. CDR1 SQVTM and CDR2 ANQGSEA come from the germline V gene. CDR3: CSGRGTSGGSEQFF. The CDR3 nucleotides read TGCAGCGGTCGCGGGACTAGCGGGGGTAGTGAGCAGTTCTTC.

This chain links TRBV30 with TRBJ2-3, with 8 bases that match TRBD2. Trimming removed 2 bases from V and 1 base from J; junction bases left unmatched: 11. This CDR3 spans 17 amino acids. The germline V gene has CDR1 GTSNPN and CDR2 SVGIG (reference sequence). CDR3 bases: TGTGCCTGGAGTTTATTCCGGGGGGGCCTCGGCACAGATACGCAGTATTTT. Residues: CAWSLFRGGLGTDTQYF.

This clone was detected only once. The chain links TRBV4-1 to TRBJ1-1, with D uncertain. The CDR3 covers 17 residues. With 0 bases removed from V and 0 bases from J, the gap between germline ends came to 14 bases. Germline CDR1 reads MGHRA; CDR2 reads YSYEKL. CDR3 sequence (DNA): TGCGCCAGCAGCCAAGATCCTTGGTCAGGCATGAACACTGAAGCTTTCTTT. Its translation is CASSQDPWSGMNTEAFF.

The chain combines TRBV13 with TRBJ1-1; no firm D call. The CDR3 has 11 residues. Between the trimmed V and J ends, which lost 3 bases and 8 bases, there was a span of 7 bases. Looked up from germline, CDR1 is PRHDT and CDR2 is FYEKMQ (reference sequence). The CDR3 DNA reads TGTGCCAGCAGCTTGGTCGGGGAAGCTTTCTTT. Its translation is CASSLVGEAFF.

The rearrangement uses TRBV6-1 and TRBJ1-2; possibly TRBD1 for D (6 bases). Trimming left V 6 bases short and J 5 bases short, with 16 bases between. CDR1 and CDR2 from the germline V gene are MNHNS and SASEGT. There are 14 residues in the CDR3. The CDR3 DNA is TGTGCCAGCAGGAGACAGGTTCAAGATTATGGCTACACCTTC. Amino acid sequence: CASRRQVQDYGYTF.

V usage is TRBV10-3 and J usage is TRBJ2-1, with 7 bases that match TRBD1. This CDR3 comprises 15 residues. From germline, CDR1 is ENHRY and CDR2 SYGVKD. The trim removed 4 bases at V and 6 bases at J, leaving 9 bases unmatched. Here the CDR3 DNA reads TGTGCCATCAGTGGGGGACAGCTCCGGGGCAATGAGCAGTTCTTC. As protein: CAISGGQLRGNEQFF.

The chain has TRBV4-1 and TRBJ2-1; 13 bases agree with TRBD2. The CDR3 is made up of 17 amino acids. The V gene end was trimmed by 4 bases and the J gene end by 4 bases; junction bases not matched to a gene: 7. From germline, CDR1 is MGHRA and CDR2 YSYEKL. CDR3 loop: CASSPSTSGGSYNEQFF. CDR3 bases: TGCGCCAGCAGCCCCTCGACTAGCGGGGGGTCGTACAATGAGCAGTTCTTC.

The chain couples TRBV2 to TRBJ1-6; 7 positions agree with TRBD1. The CDR3 is 14 amino acids. Trimming cost V 8 bases and J 9 bases; bases outside gene matches: 10. The germline V gene has CDR1 SNHLY and CDR2 FYNNEI. The CDR3 loop is CASYPGQWGSPLHF. CDR3 DNA: TGTGCCAGCTACCCGGGACAGTGGGGTTCACCCCTCCACTTT.

V is TRBV4-3 and J is TRBJ1-5, with D unresolved. Germline loops: CDR1 LGHNA, CDR2 YSLEER. V lost 0 bases and J 2 bases, leaving 14 bases between the germline ends. This CDR3 has 17 residues. CDR3: CASSQDQIGGRNQPQHF. CDR3 coding DNA: TGCGCCAGCAGCCAAGATCAGATTGGAGGGCGCAATCAGCCCCAGCATTTT.

The V gene is TRBV5-1, the J gene TRBJ2-7, with D perhaps TRBD2 (7 bases). Trimming pared 0 bases from V and 5 bases from J, leaving 12 bases between. In germline, CDR1 is SGHRS, CDR2 YFSETQ. The CDR3 runs 14 residues. The DNA of the CDR3 is TGCGCCAGCAGCTTGGAGGGGGGGCGGAACGAGCAGTACTTC. Protein product: CASSLEGGRNEQYF.

This chain uses TRBV9 with TRBJ2-5; tentative D call: TRBD2 (6 bases). Trimming took 0 bases from V and 5 from J, leaving 8 bases between them. CDR1 is SGDLS, CDR2 YYNGEE, per germline. CDR3 size: 13 residues. The CDR3 is CASSVAGEETQYF. The CDR3 DNA reads as TGTGCCAGCAGCGTAGCGGGGGAGGAGACCCAGTACTTC.

The genes are TRBV27 and TRBJ1-5; TRBD1 agrees at 12 bases. The junction had 9 bases not matched to a gene; V was cut back by 6 bases and J by 0 bases. The CDR3 is 18 residues long. Germline-derived CDR1 and CDR2 are MNHEY and SMNVEV (reference sequence). The CDR3 region has the DNA TGTGCCAGCAGCCCAGGGACAGGGGGCGCATCTAGCAATCAGCCCCAGCATTTT. This encodes CASSPGTGGASSNQPQHF.

This sequence joins TRBV9 and TRBJ1-2; a possible D gene is TRBD1 (5 bases). Germline V gives CDR1 SGDLS, CDR2 YYNGEE. The CDR3 extends over 15 amino acids. The ends were cut back, 0 bases at V and 4 bases at J, with 13 bases in the middle. The CDR3 DNA reads as TGTGCCAGCAGCGTAGCTACAGGTACCGGCTATGGCTACACCTTC. Translating it yields CASSVATGTGYGYTF.

J is TRBJ1-1 and V is TRBV30; D call uncertain. This CDR3 has 13 amino acids. Germline V gene lookup returns CDR1 GTSNPN and CDR2 SVGIG (reference sequence). Trimming stripped 3 bases from V and 4 bases from J, with 12 bases between. In DNA, the CDR3 is TGTGCCTGGAGCCACCATAGTGGCACTGAAGCTTTCTTT. Residues: CAWSHHSGTEAFF.